Shown below are 14 T cell receptor beta chains from a single sample sequenced in a study of graft-versus-host responses after intestinal transplantation. Profiling relied on immunoSEQ multiplex PCR, and the TCRdb table lists in-frame clones only, not all of them. The repertoire holds some 27,000 clones, around 94% seen once, with roughly 0.89% in the top ten. The input for sequencing was PBMCs, taken roughly 29 days after intestinal transplant. The receptors here all came from a human patient who received an intestinal transplant, so some T cells may come from the graft donor.

The genes are TRBV19 and TRBJ2-2, with no clear D. This CDR3 contains 16 residues. V lost 3 bases, J lost 0 bases, and 11 bases lay in between. Germline V gene sequence: CDR1 LNHDA, CDR2 SQIVND (reference sequence). The CDR3 loop is CASSMIWRANTGELFF. The CDR3 DNA is TGTGCCAGTAGTATGATATGGCGAGCGAACACCGGGGAGCTGTTTTTT.

The gene calls are TRBV27 and TRBJ2-7, with 9 bases that match TRBD2. The CDR3 extends over 15 amino acids. The junction had 7 bases not matched to a gene; V was cut back by 5 bases and J by 2 bases. Germline lookup yields CDR1 MNHEY and CDR2 SMNVEV (reference sequence). The CDR3, as DNA: TGTGCCAGCAGTCCCGGGACTAGCTTTACCTACGAGCAGTACTTC. It translates to CASSPGTSFTYEQYF.

The V and J genes are TRBV11-2 and TRBJ1-2; D is ambiguous. With 4 bases removed from V and 4 bases from J, the gap between germline ends came to 4 bases. The CDR3 has 11 amino acids. CDR1 is SGHAT, CDR2 FQNNGV, per germline. CDR3 region: CASSSGYGYTF. The CDR3 DNA follows: TGTGCCAGCAGCTCGGGCTATGGCTACACCTTC.

V gene TRBV6-6 combines with J gene TRBJ2-5, with 9 nucleotides matching TRBD2. Germline-derived CDR1 and CDR2 are MNHNY and SVGAGI (reference sequence). The CDR3 is 16 amino acids. Trimming at V came to 8 bases and at J to 5 bases, leaving 15 bases not matched to a gene. In nucleotides, the CDR3 is TGTGCCAGCGTACTATCAGGGGCTAGCGGGGTGGAGACCCAGTACTTC. Protein: CASVLSGASGVETQYF.

The chain is built from TRBV5-1 and TRBJ2-2; D gene unclear. Germline V gene lookup returns CDR1 SGHRS and CDR2 YFSETQ. This CDR3 region has 13 residues. V lost 1 base, J lost 5 bases, and 6 bases lay in between. In nucleotides, the CDR3 is TGCGCCAGCAGCTTGCAACGGACCGGGGAGCTGTTTTTT. Its protein is CASSLQRTGELFF.

V gene TRBV9 combines with J gene TRBJ2-2; maybe TRBD2 (6 bases). CDR3 length: 15 amino acids. Per germline, CDR1 SGDLS and CDR2 YYNGEE. The V and J ends lost 0 bases and 4 bases respectively, with 10 bases between them. The chain's CDR3 is CASSVGRGPTGELFF. The CDR3 nucleotides are TGTGCCAGCAGCGTAGGGAGGGGTCCCACCGGGGAGCTGTTTTTT.

The V gene is TRBV9, the J gene TRBJ2-4; possible D gene TRBD1, 6 bases. CDR1 and CDR2 (germline): SGDLS, YYNGEE. The CDR3 is made up of 14 amino acids. V was pared by 3 bases and J by 0 bases, with 7 bases between. In DNA form, the CDR3 reads TGTGCCAGCAGCGCGGGACAAGCCAAAAACATTCAGTACTTC. This translates into CASSAGQAKNIQYF.

The CDR3: CASSVEWVSEQYF. DNA for the CDR3: TGTGCCAGCAGCGTAGAGTGGGTCTCCGAGCAGTACTTC. The rearrangement joins TRBV9 to TRBJ2-7, with D unresolved. The germline V gene encodes CDR1 SGDLS and CDR2 YYNGEE. V was clipped by 0 bases and J by 6 bases, with 10 bases between them. CDR3 size: 13 residues.

The genes are TRBV29-1 and TRBJ1-2; 9 nucleotides match TRBD1. Germline trimming cut 3 bases from V and 6 bases from J; bases unmatched to any gene: 2. The V gene's germline CDR1 is SQVTM and CDR2 ANQGSEA. This CDR3 region has 12 residues. In DNA form, the CDR3 reads TGCAGCGTTGAGGGACAGGGCCATGGCTACACCTTC. Translation: CSVEGQGHGYTF.

The rearrangement uses TRBV13 and TRBJ2-7; D remains ambiguous. The CDR3 is 14 residues long. V shed 0 bases and J shed 3 bases, with 9 bases lying between them. Looked up from germline, CDR1 is PRHDT and CDR2 is FYEKMQ (reference sequence). This chain's CDR3 is CASSLGVSGYEQYF. Written as DNA, the CDR3 is TGTGCCAGCAGCTTAGGCGTTTCTGGCTACGAGCAGTACTTC. The entire variable domain, with the rest obtained from reference TRBV13 and TRBJ2-7, is as follows: AAGVIQSPRHLIKEKRETATLKCYPIPRHDTVYWYQQGPGQDPQFLISFYEKMQSDKGSIPDRFSAQQFSDYHSELNMSSLELGDSALYFCASSLGVSGYEQYFGPGTRLTVT.

This rearrangement joins TRBV6-5 to TRBJ1-2; 7 nucleotides agree with TRBD1. CDR1 and CDR2 (germline): MNHEY, SVGAGI. J lost 8 bases, V lost 8 bases, and 14 bases had no gene match. The CDR3 length is 14 residues. In DNA, the CDR3 is TGTGCCAGCCGCGAGACAGGGCAGGACGGCGGCTACACCTTC. It encodes CASRETGQDGGYTF.

The J gene is TRBJ2-5, the V gene TRBV20-1; D remains unclear. TRBJ2-7 explains the end of the DNA better; the J call may be wrong. The CDR3 length is 11 residues. Germline CDR1 reads DFQATT; CDR2 reads SNEGSKA (reference sequence). The CDR3 nucleotides read TGCAGTGCTGCCAGGCCCTCCGAGCAGTACTTC. It translates to CSAARPSEQYF.

Concerning this clone: The sample carries other DNA sequences with the same CDR3. This chain uses TRBV19 with TRBJ1-5; D unresolved. V lost 5 bases, J lost 4 bases, and 6 bases lay in between. Germline-derived CDR1 and CDR2 are LNHDA and SQIVND (reference sequence). The CDR3 consists of 12 residues. The chain's CDR3 is CASSYSNQPQHF. CDR3 in DNA: TGTGCCAGTAGTTATTCGAATCAGCCCCAGCATTTT.

The V call is TRBV5-6, the J call TRBJ1-2, with a weak D call TRBD1 (6 bases). CDR3 length: 15 residues. Germline CDR1 SGHDT, CDR2 YYEEEE. V lost 0 bases, J lost 6 bases, and 15 bases lay in between. The CDR3 loop reads CASSLAGVVFDGYTF. The CDR3 DNA reads TGTGCCAGCAGCTTGGCAGGGGTAGTTTTTGATGGCTACACCTTC.